This is a list of T cell receptor beta chains from one sample in a study of identical twins. TCRdb processed the 5' RACE reads anew with MiXCR; each CDR3 protein has one entry. The sample holds about 520,000 distinct CDR3 sequences; around 20% are singletons and the top ten take around 0.9%. These data are also associated with another study on T cells expressing NK-cell markers.

Sequencing was done on a sample of CD4+ T cells sorted from blood. All receptors come from a woman younger than 35 in good health. Both conserved end residues are part of each CDR3.

CDR3: CAISESNGGTHSPLHF
V: TRBV10-3
length: 16
J: TRBJ1-6

CDR3: CASSEVQGGSEQYF
V: TRBV2
length: 14
J: TRBJ2-7

CDR3: CASSLVGGLRSNYGYTF
V: TRBV5-1
length: 17
J: TRBJ1-2

CDR3: CASRLTGFTEAFF
V: TRBV5-5
length: 13
J: TRBJ1-1

CDR3: CSATTGRDGYTF
V: TRBV20-1
length: 12
J: TRBJ1-2

CDR3: CASTRGGNQPQHF
V: TRBV12-3/TRBV12-4
length: 13
J: TRBJ1-5

CDR3: CASSWGRGLRSYEQYF
V: TRBV5-1
length: 16
J: TRBJ2-7

CDR3: CASSLESGSYNEQFF
V: TRBV7-8
length: 15
J: TRBJ2-1

CDR3: CSARGTVDGNTIYF
V: TRBV20-1
length: 14
J: TRBJ1-3

CDR3: CASSNPHGRYNEQFF
V: TRBV19
length: 15
J: TRBJ2-1